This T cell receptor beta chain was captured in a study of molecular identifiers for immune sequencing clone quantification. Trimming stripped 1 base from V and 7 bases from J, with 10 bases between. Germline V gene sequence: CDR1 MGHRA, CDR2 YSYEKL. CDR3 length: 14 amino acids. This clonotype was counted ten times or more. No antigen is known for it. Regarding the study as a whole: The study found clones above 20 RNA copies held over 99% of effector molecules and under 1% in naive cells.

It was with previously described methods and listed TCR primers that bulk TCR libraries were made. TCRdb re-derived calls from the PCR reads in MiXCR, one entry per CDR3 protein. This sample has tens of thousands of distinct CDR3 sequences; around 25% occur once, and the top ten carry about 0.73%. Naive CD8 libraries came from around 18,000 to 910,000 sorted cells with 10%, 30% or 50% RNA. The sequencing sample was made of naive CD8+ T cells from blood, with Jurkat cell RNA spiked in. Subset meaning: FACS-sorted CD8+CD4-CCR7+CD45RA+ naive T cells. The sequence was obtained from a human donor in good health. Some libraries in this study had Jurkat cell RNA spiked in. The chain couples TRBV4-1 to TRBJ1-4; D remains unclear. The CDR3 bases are TGCGCCAGCAGCCAAGGGCATCTAATTGAAAAACTGTTTTTT. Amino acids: CASSQGHLIEKLFF.